The 14 T cell receptor beta chains below all came from one sample that was sequenced in a study of spatial heterogeneity in lung cancer. Time point indicated: sample taken at primary tumor resection. Sequencing of whole RNA from tumor, nontumor lung or frozen PBMC involved no sorting. TCRdb re-called the 5' RACE reads with MiXCR, one entry per CDR3 protein. The table includes 89,000 or so distinct CDR3 sequences, 15% to 25% detected once. This sample comprised PBMCs, obtained at surgery. Every receptor here comes from a male donor with early-stage non-small cell lung cancer.

This clonotype showed up just a few times. The chain links TRBV19 to TRBJ2-1; D assignment may be TRBD1 or TRBD2 (6 bases each). This CDR3 comprises 12 residues. V was trimmed by 8 bases and J by 8 bases, leaving 13 bases between them. Germline V gives CDR1 LNHDA, CDR2 SQIVND (reference sequence). CDR3 sequence (DNA): TGTGCCAGTCGGACGGGGGCTGATGAGCAGTTCTTC. Amino acids: CASRTGADEQFF.

The chain recombines TRBV15 with TRBJ2-7; D unclear. CDR1 and CDR2 from the germline V gene are LNHNV and YYDKDF (reference sequence). The CDR3 runs 16 residues. The V and J ends lost 2 bases and 0 bases respectively, with 14 bases between them. This CDR3 reads CATSRIGALSSYEQYF. The CDR3 nucleotides are TGTGCCACCAGCAGAATCGGAGCGTTAAGCTCCTACGAGCAGTACTTC.

The chain has TRBV20-1 and TRBJ1-3, with a possible D match to TRBD1 (5 bases). Germline CDR1 reads DFQATT; CDR2 reads SNEGSKA (reference sequence). The CDR3 loop spans 14 amino acids. The V end lost 3 bases, the J end lost 0 bases, and 9 bases lay between the germline ends. In DNA form, the CDR3 reads TGCAGTGCTAGTCCGGGGGTCTCTGGAAACACCATATATTTT. It translates to CSASPGVSGNTIYF.

V and J are TRBV16 and TRBJ1-5, with 7 bases identical to TRBD1. From germline, CDR1 is KGHSY and CDR2 FQNENV. CDR3 length: 13 amino acids. V dropped 5 bases and J dropped 6; count of bases not matched to a gene: 4. The CDR3 loop reads CASSSQGSQPQHF. DNA for the CDR3: TGTGCCAGCAGCTCACAGGGGAGTCAGCCCCAGCATTTT.

The rearrangement uses TRBV3-1 and TRBJ2-1; 11 nucleotides agree with TRBD2. V lost 4 bases, J lost 0 bases, and 17 bases stayed unmatched. This CDR3 spans 21 amino acids. In germline, CDR1 is LGHDT, CDR2 YNNKEL (reference sequence). The CDR3: CASSRLGLAGGLYTSYNEQFF. CDR3 coding DNA: TGTGCCAGCAGCCGACTTGGGCTAGCGGGAGGACTATACACCTCCTACAATGAGCAGTTCTTC.

This clonotype appeared many times. The gene calls are TRBV6-5 and TRBJ2-7; D remains unclear. The CDR3 is 18 residues long. Germline V CDR1 and CDR2: MNHEY, SVGAGI. Trimming shortened V by 0 bases and J by 0 bases, and 18 bases separated the two germline ends. The CDR3: CASSYSSIRNRASYEQYF. As DNA, the CDR3 is TGTGCCAGCAGTTACTCGAGCATAAGAAACAGAGCCTCCTACGAGCAGTACTTC.

The V and J genes are TRBV3-1 and TRBJ2-3; the D is unclear. Between the trimmed V and J ends, which lost 4 bases and 5 bases, there was a span of 10 bases. From germline, CDR1 is LGHDT and CDR2 YNNKEL (reference sequence). CDR3 size: 13 residues. Here the CDR3 DNA reads TGTGCCAGCAGCCTAGGACCCGGAGATACGCAGTATTTT. Translated, it gives CASSLGPGDTQYF.

V and J are TRBV3-1 and TRBJ2-1; tentatively, D is TRBD2 (6 bases). CDR3 size: 15 residues. The germline V gene has CDR1 LGHDT and CDR2 YNNKEL (reference sequence). Trimming cost V 0 bases and J 8 bases, with 14 bases left between them. As DNA, the CDR3 is TGTGCCAGCAGCCAAGATCGGGGTCAGCGGGATGAGCAGTTCTTC. It specifies CASSQDRGQRDEQFF.

This clonotype occurred a few times. The V call is TRBV21-1, the J call TRBJ2-5; whether TRBD2, the table's D call, matches the DNA was not checked. TRBV21-1 is classified as a pseudogene. The CDR3 is 15 residues long. CDR3 residues: CAMAVTRQGPRTQYF. CDR3 nucleotide sequence: TGTGCCATGGCTGTGACAAGGCAAGGGCCACGGACCCAGTACTTC.

This clonotype was seen repeatedly, ten times or more. The V call is TRBV6-5, the J call TRBJ1-3, with D possibly matching TRBD1 (6 bases). CDR1 and CDR2 from the germline V gene are MNHEY and SVGAGI. CDR3 length equals 14 residues. V dropped 5 bases and J dropped 3 bases, with 11 bases sitting between them. The CDR3 region has the DNA TGTGCCAGCAGTCAACAGGGATATGGAAACACCATATATTTT. As protein: CASSQQGYGNTIYF.

This clonotype has only a few counts. The V call is TRBV11-2, the J call TRBJ1-1; D ambiguous. In germline, CDR1 is SGHAT, CDR2 FQNNGV. There are 12 residues in the CDR3. The V gene lost 4 bases and the J gene lost 7 bases, with 10 bases spanning the gap. CDR3 nucleotides: TGTGCCAGCAGCTCCACCGCCGTTGAAGCTTTCTTT. This sequence encodes CASSSTAVEAFF.

Remarks on this clonotype: A much more abundant neighbour one base away suggests this may be a read error. The chain has TRBV29-1 and TRBJ1-1, with TRBD1 matching 7 bases. Germline V CDR1 and CDR2: SQVTM, ANQGSEA. J was trimmed by 6 bases and V by 7 bases; bases with no gene match: 8. The CDR3 contains 12 residues. This CDR3 is CSARDQGAEAFF. The CDR3 DNA follows: TGCAGCGCCCGGGATCAGGGGGCTGAAGCTTTCTTT.

This chain connects TRBV7-2 to TRBJ1-4, with D maybe TRBD1 (5 bases). Germline V gene sequence: CDR1 SGHTA, CDR2 FQGNSA. Trimming took 5 bases from V and 8 from J, leaving 15 bases between them. The CDR3 sequence is 14 residues long. As DNA, the CDR3 is TGTGCCAGCAGCCCCGGACATTCGGGGGAAAAACTGTTTTTT. It specifies CASSPGHSGEKLFF.

This clonotype was seen a few times. The chain recombines TRBV6-1 with TRBJ1-1; 8 positions agree with TRBD1. V was pared by 4 bases and J by 0 bases, with 10 bases of the junction left unmatched. The CDR3 extends over 17 amino acids. The germline V gene has CDR1 MNHNS and CDR2 SASEGT. The DNA for the CDR3 is TGTGCCAGCAGTGGGGATGGACAGGGTTCGATGAACACTGAAGCTTTCTTT. Its translation: CASSGDGQGSMNTEAFF.